This T cell receptor beta chain was sequenced for a study of identical twins. V was pared by 3 bases and J by 5 bases, with 14 bases between. The CDR3 sequence is 14 residues long. The V gene's germline CDR1 is SGHRS and CDR2 YFSETQ. Addition of a universal primer site occurred through template switching, and cDNA carried unique molecular identifiers. TCRdb recomputed calls from the 5' RACE reads with MiXCR, one row per CDR3 protein. Of 400,000 to 650,000 distinct CDR3 sequences listed, around 20% are singletons. These data were likewise used in another study, on T cells expressing NK-cell markers. That paper adds: Beta-chain profiling covered CD3+CD56+NKG2C+, CD3+CD56+NKG2C- and CD3+CD56-NKG2C+ sorted subsets. Seven sequenced donors out of eight were HCMV-seropositive, one seronegative.

Sequenced material: CD4+ T cells sorted from blood. This clonotype originated in a woman between 18 and 29 years old in good health. This sequence joins TRBV5-1 and TRBJ2-5, with a possible D match to TRBD2 (5 bases). The CDR3 reads CASSSGGPAETQYF. In nucleotides, the CDR3 is TGCGCCAGCAGCTCCGGAGGTCCGGCGGAGACCCAGTACTTC.